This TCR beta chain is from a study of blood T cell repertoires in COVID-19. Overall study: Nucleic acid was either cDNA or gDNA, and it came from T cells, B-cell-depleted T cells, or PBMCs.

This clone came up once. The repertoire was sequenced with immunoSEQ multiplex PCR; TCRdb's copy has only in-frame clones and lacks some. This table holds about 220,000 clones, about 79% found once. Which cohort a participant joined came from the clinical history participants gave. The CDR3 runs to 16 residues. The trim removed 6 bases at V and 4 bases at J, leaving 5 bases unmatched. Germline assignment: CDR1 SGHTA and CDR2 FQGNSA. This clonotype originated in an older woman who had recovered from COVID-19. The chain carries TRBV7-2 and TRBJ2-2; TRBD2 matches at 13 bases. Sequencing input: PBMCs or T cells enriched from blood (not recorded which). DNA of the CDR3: TGTGCCAGCAGGGATCGGACTAGCGGGAGCACCGGGGAGCTGTTTTTT. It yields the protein CASRDRTSGSTGELFF.